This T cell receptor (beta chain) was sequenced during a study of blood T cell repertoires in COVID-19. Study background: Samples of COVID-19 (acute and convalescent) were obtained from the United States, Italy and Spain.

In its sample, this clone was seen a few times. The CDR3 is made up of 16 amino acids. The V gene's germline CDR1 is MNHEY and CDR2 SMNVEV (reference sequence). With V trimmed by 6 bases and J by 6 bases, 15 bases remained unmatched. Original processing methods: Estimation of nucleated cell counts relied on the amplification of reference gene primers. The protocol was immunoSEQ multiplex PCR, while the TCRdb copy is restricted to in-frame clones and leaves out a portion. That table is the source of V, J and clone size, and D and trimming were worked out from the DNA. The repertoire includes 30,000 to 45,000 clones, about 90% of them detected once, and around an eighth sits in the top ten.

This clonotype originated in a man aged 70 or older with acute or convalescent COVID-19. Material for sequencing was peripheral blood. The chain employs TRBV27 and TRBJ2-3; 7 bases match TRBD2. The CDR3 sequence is CASSFGRPGLSDTQYF. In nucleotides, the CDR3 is TGTGCCAGCAGCTTTGGAAGACCGGGACTAAGTGATACGCAGTATTTT.